The next 21 T cell receptor beta chains were all read from a single sample in a study of a mutant IDH1 vaccine in newly diagnosed glioma (dated by TCRdb to the early 2020s). Libraries were made using the immunoSEQ multiplex PCR assay. TCRdb provides this immuneACCESS table in a form limited to in-frame rearrangements. Some clones are lacking; in checked studies, under half of them reflect an unresolved V gene, and why the rest are absent is not known. This sample holds 55,000 to 65,000 clones; roughly 80% were observed only once. The ten largest clones take up 3.5% to 4.5% of the sample. These TCRs are of unknown antigen specificity. This specimen's time point label, interpreted: week 11, during vaccination. Each vaccine dose was 300 ug of a 20-mer mutant IDH1 peptide in Montanide, given subcutaneously with topical imiquimod. The input for sequencing was PBMCs, taken from a glioma patient whose treatment included an IDH1 peptide vaccine. The source of these receptors is a man aged 25 to 40 with glioma.

This chain connects TRBV6-6 to TRBJ1-5; unclear D gene. The CDR3 sequence is 15 residues long. Germline V gene lookup returns CDR1 MNHNY and CDR2 SVGAGI (reference sequence). Trimming left V 0 bases short and J 6 bases short, with 12 bases between. The CDR3 bases are TGTGCCAGCAGTTACTCGAGTAGGAACGGTCAGCCCCAGCATTTT. This translates into CASSYSSRNGQPQHF.

This clone was found once. The gene calls are TRBV5-1 and TRBJ2-5; 7 bases line up with TRBD1. The assigned J gene may be wrong: the sequence end matches TRBJ2-7 better. The CDR3 has 15 amino acids. Germline V lookup: CDR1 SGHRS, CDR2 YFSETQ. The CDR3 loop reads CASSLPDRVAYEQYF. In DNA form, the CDR3 reads TGCGCCAGCAGCCTGCCCGACAGGGTAGCCTACGAGCAGTACTTC.

This chain connects TRBV7-7 to TRBJ2-5; 13 bases match TRBD2. In germline, CDR1 is SSHAT, CDR2 FNYEAQ (reference sequence). J lost 5 bases, V lost 5 bases, and 17 bases had no gene match. This CDR3 is 19 amino acids long. The CDR3 spells CASSPSPGTSGMWSETQYF. CDR3 sequence (DNA): TGTGCCAGCAGCCCTAGCCCCGGGACTAGCGGGATGTGGAGTGAGACCCAGTACTTC.

The rearrangement joins TRBV10-3 to TRBJ2-7; TRBD2 matches 11 bases. With 2 bases clipped from V and 6 bases from J, the junction kept 9 bases outside the gene matches. Germline V gives CDR1 ENHRY, CDR2 SYGVKD. This CDR3 has 16 residues. For the CDR3, the DNA is TGTGCCATCAGTGAGAACCTAGCGGGAGGACATATCGAGCAGTACTTC. Its translation is CAISENLAGGHIEQYF.

The chain is built from TRBV5-1 and TRBJ2-1; D is uncertain. Germline V gives CDR1 SGHRS, CDR2 YFSETQ. The CDR3 consists of 11 residues. Trimming cost V 5 bases and J 10 bases, with 10 bases left between them. The CDR3 region is CASSVQFEQFF. The CDR3, as DNA: TGCGCCAGCAGTGTACAGTTCGAGCAGTTCTTC.

This clone has only a few counts. This chain uses TRBV5-1 with TRBJ2-3; 9 bases fit TRBD2. Per the germline V gene, CDR1 is SGHRS and CDR2 is YFSETQ. J lost 3 bases, V lost 4 bases, and 9 bases had no gene match. CDR3 size: 16 residues. The DNA of the CDR3 is TGCGCCAGCAGCCCCGGGGAACTAGCGGGTACAGATACGCAGTATTTT. This codes for CASSPGELAGTDTQYF.

The chain couples TRBV7-6 to TRBJ2-7; no firm D call. The CDR3 loop spans 14 amino acids. Trimming removed 1 base at V and 6 bases at J, with 13 bases between. Germline-derived CDR1 and CDR2 are SGHVS and FNYEAQ. CDR3 sequence: CASSLGRPGGEQYF. Here the CDR3 DNA reads TGTGCCAGCAGCTTAGGGCGGCCGGGCGGCGAGCAGTACTTC.

This rearrangement joins TRBV29-1 to TRBJ2-5; 10 bases line up with TRBD2. The CDR3 loop spans 14 amino acids. With 3 bases clipped from V and 4 bases from J, the junction kept 5 bases outside the gene matches. Germline values: CDR1 SQVTM, CDR2 ANQGSEA. The CDR3 loop is CSVEGVAGGETQYF. The CDR3 DNA is TGCAGCGTTGAGGGCGTAGCGGGGGGAGAGACCCAGTACTTC.

The chain recombines TRBV11-1 with TRBJ1-2; the match to TRBD1 covers 8 bases. Losses at the gene ends were 5 bases for V and 12 bases for J; bases not matched to a gene: 11. Germline values: CDR1 SGHAT, CDR2 FQDESV (reference sequence). The length of the CDR3 is 13 residues. This CDR3 reads CASSPGQGGWNTF. The CDR3 nucleotides are TGTGCCAGCAGCCCTGGACAGGGTGGGTGGAACACCTTC.

This clone came up once. The V and J genes are TRBV5-1 and TRBJ2-3; a possible D gene is TRBD2 (6 bases). The V end was cut by 7 bases, the J end by 6 bases, with 18 bases between. The CDR3 extends over 14 amino acids. CDR1 and CDR2 (germline): SGHRS, YFSETQ. The CDR3 protein is CASDRDFGGDTQYF. CDR3 coding DNA: TGCGCCAGCGACCGGGACTTCGGCGGGGATACGCAGTATTTT. The full variable domain, completed using reference TRBV5-1 and TRBJ2-3, is KAGVTQTPRYLIKTRGQQVTLSCSPISGHRSVSWYQQTPGQGLQFLFEYFSETQRNKGNFPGRFSGRQFSNSRSEMNVSTLELGDSALYLCASDRDFGGDTQYFGPGTRLTVL.

The genes are TRBV15 and TRBJ2-2; D may be TRBD2 (6 bases). V lost 8 bases, J lost 5 bases, and 15 bases lay in between. The CDR3 totals 14 residues. The germline V gene encodes CDR1 LNHNV and CDR2 YYDKDF (reference sequence). This CDR3 is CATGLNRWTGELFF. CDR3 coding DNA: TGTGCCACCGGACTAAATCGGTGGACCGGGGAGCTGTTTTTT.

The CDR3, as DNA: TGCGCCAGCAGCCAATCTCTAGTGAACAGGGCTAATCAGCCCCAGCATTTT. Translation: CASSQSLVNRANQPQHF. This rearrangement joins TRBV4-1 to TRBJ1-5; the D gene is possibly TRBD1 (6 bases). V lost 2 bases to trimming and J lost 4 bases, with 18 bases between them. This CDR3 has 17 amino acids. CDR1 and CDR2 from the germline V gene are MGHRA and YSYEKL.

The genes are TRBV5-1 and TRBJ2-1; D gene unclear. Germline V lookup: CDR1 SGHRS, CDR2 YFSETQ. Trimming took 0 bases from V and 8 from J, leaving 6 bases between them. The CDR3 consists of 12 residues. The CDR3 DNA follows: TGCGCCAGCAGCTTGGATGGGTATGAGCAGTTCTTC. Its translation: CASSLDGYEQFF.

This rearrangement joins TRBV18 to TRBJ2-1; 12 nucleotides align to TRBD2. Germline V CDR1 and CDR2: KGHSH, LQKENI. This CDR3 contains 15 residues. With V trimmed by 6 bases and J by 5 bases, 5 bases remained unmatched. CDR3 DNA: TGTGCCAGCTCGCAGACTAGCGGGGGTGACAATGAGCAGTTCTTC. This codes for CASSQTSGGDNEQFF.

CDR3 amino acids: CASSIPPGRRSNQPQHF. In nucleotides, the CDR3 is TGTGCCAGTAGTATACCTCCCGGAAGGAGGAGCAATCAGCCCCAGCATTTT. The chain is built from TRBV19 and TRBJ1-5; no reliable D call. Germline V gene sequence: CDR1 LNHDA, CDR2 SQIVND (reference sequence). The CDR3 loop spans 17 amino acids. Trimming cost V 2 bases and J 1 base, with 15 bases left between them.

The genes are TRBV28 and TRBJ1-2; D is ambiguous. Trimming took 4 bases from V and 13 from J, leaving 22 bases between them. There are 14 residues in the CDR3. Looked up from germline, CDR1 is MDHEN and CDR2 is SYDVKM. CDR3 nucleotide sequence: TGTGCCAGCAGTTCCCCCCGGGAGTCTATGAGGTCCACCTTC. Protein product: CASSSPRESMRSTF.

The chain combines TRBV7-2 with TRBJ1-4; D ambiguous. The CDR3 runs to 13 residues. Germline loops: CDR1 SGHTA, CDR2 FQGNSA. Trimming stripped 5 bases from V and 7 bases from J, with 11 bases between. This CDR3 reads CASSTLAGEKLFF. The CDR3, as DNA: TGTGCCAGCAGCACCTTGGCGGGTGAAAAACTGTTTTTT.

Concerning this clone itself: At one end the junction does not follow the germline gene, possibly because of a read error. This chain's CDR3 is CASSQDRGDPIYGYTF. CDR3 nucleotide sequence: TGCGCCAGCAGCCAAGATCGCGGGGATCCTATCTATGGCTACACCTTC. The J gene is TRBJ1-2, the V gene TRBV7-9, with D unclear. The CDR3 is made up of 16 amino acids. CDR1 and CDR2 from the germline V gene are SEHNR and FQNEAQ (reference sequence).

The chain combines TRBV19 with TRBJ2-5, with 9 bases matching TRBD2. The CDR3 contains 14 residues. V lost 3 bases, J lost 4 bases, and 3 bases stayed unmatched. Germline assignment: CDR1 LNHDA and CDR2 SQIVND (reference sequence). The CDR3 DNA follows: TGTGCCAGTAGTATCGGGACTAGCAGAGAGACCCAGTACTTC. Encoded protein: CASSIGTSRETQYF.

The chain couples TRBV28 to TRBJ2-7, with a tentative D call TRBD1 (6 bases). The CDR3 runs 14 residues. The germline V and J ends were trimmed by 6 bases and 2 bases, with 14 bases remaining between them. The germline V gene encodes CDR1 MDHEN and CDR2 SYDVKM. The chain's CDR3 is CASRDSIYPYEQYF. CDR3 coding DNA: TGTGCCAGCAGGGACAGTATATACCCCTACGAGCAGTACTTC.

This clone was detected only once. The chain carries TRBV7-8 and TRBJ2-1; D ambiguous. V lost 1 base and J 6 bases, leaving 7 bases between the germline ends. Germline V gene lookup returns CDR1 SGHVS and CDR2 FQNEAQ. The CDR3 runs to 13 residues. Here the CDR3 reads CASSLVPFNEQFF. The CDR3 DNA reads TGTGCCAGCAGCTTAGTCCCTTTCAATGAGCAGTTCTTC.